The present T cell receptor (beta chain) was sequenced within a study of shared clonotypes between healthy human individuals. Across the study: A donor's plate count was three for CD4 naive and three for CD4 memory; CD8 naive had two and CD8 memory one.

Once extracted for a subset, genomic DNA was divided evenly among several immunoSEQ plates. Using immunoSEQ multiplex PCR, the repertoire was profiled, and TCRdb retains in-frame clones only, with some absent. The sample holds nearly 750,000 clones, around 70% seen once. Findings and limits, study-wide: Naive CD4 clonotypes were shared across a few donors at 5% to 6%. Naive subsets, compared against memory subsets, generally had larger estimated richness values.

As concerns this clone: Its target is not known.

Looked up from germline, CDR1 is MGHRA and CDR2 is YSYEKL. The CDR3 consists of 14 residues. Deletions cut 0 bases from V and 7 bases from J, with 10 bases between. This clonotype was obtained from a woman between 25 and 40 years old in good health. V is TRBV4-1 and J is TRBJ2-1, with D possibly being TRBD2 (6 bases). The specimen was memory CD4+ T cells sorted from blood. Subset denoted: CD45RA-negative fraction. This CDR3 is CASSQEAGRNEQFF. In nucleotides, the CDR3 is TGCGCCAGCAGCCAAGAGGCAGGGAGGAATGAGCAGTTCTTC.